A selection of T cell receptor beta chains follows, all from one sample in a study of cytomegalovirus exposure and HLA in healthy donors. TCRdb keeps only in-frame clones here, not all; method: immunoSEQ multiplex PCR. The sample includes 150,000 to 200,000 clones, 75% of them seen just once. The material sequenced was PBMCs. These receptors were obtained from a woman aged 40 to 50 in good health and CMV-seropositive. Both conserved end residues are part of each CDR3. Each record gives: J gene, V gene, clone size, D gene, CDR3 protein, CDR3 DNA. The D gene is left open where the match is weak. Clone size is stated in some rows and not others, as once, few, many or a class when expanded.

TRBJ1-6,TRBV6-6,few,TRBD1,CASSHGDRVNSPLHF,TGTGCCAGCAGCCACGGGGACAGGGTAAATTCACCCCTCCACTTT
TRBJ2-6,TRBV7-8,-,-,CASSFSPRSGANVLTF,TGTGCCAGCAGCTTCTCTCCTCGCTCTGGGGCCAACGTCCTGACTTTC
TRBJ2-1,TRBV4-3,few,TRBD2,CASSWYTSGRNNEQFF,TGCGCCAGCAGCTGGTACACTAGCGGTCGGAACAATGAGCAGTTCTTC
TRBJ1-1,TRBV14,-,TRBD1,CASSRTGVEAFF,TGTGCCAGCAGCCGGACAGGGGTTGAAGCTTTCTTT
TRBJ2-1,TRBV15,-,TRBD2,CATSREYGGRSGQFF,TGTGCCACCAGCAGAGAGTATGGCGGGAGGTCTGGGCAGTTCTTC
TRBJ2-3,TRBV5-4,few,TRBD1,CASSSTGQSTDTQYF,TGTGCCAGCAGCTCCACGGGACAGAGCACAGATACGCAGTATTTT
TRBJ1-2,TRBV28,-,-,CASSSSNYGYTF,TGTGCCAGCAGTTCGTCCAACTATGGCTACACCTTC
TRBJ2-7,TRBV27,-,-,CASSLQGNEQYF,TGTGCCAGCAGTTTACAGGGAAACGAGCAGTACTTC
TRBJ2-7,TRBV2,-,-,CASSDPRGQASYEQYF,TGTGCCAGCAGTGACCCCCGTGGGCAGGCATCCTACGAGCAGTACTTC
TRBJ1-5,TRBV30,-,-,CAWSTRRNQPQHF,TGTGCCTGGTCGACTCGACGCAATCAGCCCCAGCATTTT
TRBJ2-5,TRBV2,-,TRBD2,CASSGLAGNQETQYF,TGTGCCAGCAGTGGACTAGCGGGAAACCAAGAGACCCAGTACTTC
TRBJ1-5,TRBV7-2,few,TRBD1,CASSQGESNQPQHF,TGTGCCAGCTCTCAGGGGGAGAGCAATCAGCCCCAGCATTTT
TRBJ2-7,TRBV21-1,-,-,CASSAPISEQGAPFLNYEQYF,TGTGCCAGCAGCGCCCCAATCTCGGAACAGGGGGCCCCTTTCCTGAACTACGAGCAGTACTTC
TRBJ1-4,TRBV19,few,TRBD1,CASSIIGTAKSEKLFF,TGTGCCAGTAGTATAATCGGGACAGCTAAATCTGAAAAACTGTTTTTT
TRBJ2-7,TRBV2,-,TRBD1,CASRARDRESRHFYEQYF,TGTGCCAGCAGAGCGAGGGACAGGGAGTCCAGACACTTCTACGAGCAGTACTTC
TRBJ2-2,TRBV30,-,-,CAWTFGRTNGGTGELFF,TGTGCCTGGACATTTGGCAGGACTAACGGAGGGACCGGGGAGCTGTTTTTT
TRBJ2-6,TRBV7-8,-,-,CASSLSRVSGANVLTF,TGTGCCAGCAGCTTAAGCAGGGTCTCTGGGGCCAACGTCCTGACTTTC
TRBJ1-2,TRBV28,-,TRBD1,CASSWTGGVYYGYTF,TGTGCCAGCAGTTGGACAGGGGGTGTGTACTATGGCTACACCTTC
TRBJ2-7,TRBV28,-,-,CATRGGSYEQYF,TGTGCCACCAGGGGGGGCTCCTACGAGCAGTACTTC
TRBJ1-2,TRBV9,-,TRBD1,CASSVGEQGAGGYTF,TGTGCCAGCAGCGTAGGAGAACAGGGGGCGGGAGGCTACACCTTC
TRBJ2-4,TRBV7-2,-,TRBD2,CASSLTAGGPINIQYF,TGTGCCAGCAGCTTAACGGCGGGAGGGCCAATAAACATTCAGTACTTC
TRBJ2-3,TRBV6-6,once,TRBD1,CASSSEQGVTDTQYF,TGTGCCAGCAGTTCGGAACAGGGGGTCACAGATACGCAGTATTTT
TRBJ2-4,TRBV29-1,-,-,CSVEDIRGNIQYF,TGCAGCGTTGAGGATATACGGGGGAACATTCAGTACTTC
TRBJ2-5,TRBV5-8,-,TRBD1,CASSRDRGRVETQYF,TGTGCCAGCAGCCGAGACAGGGGGCGCGTGGAGACCCAGTACTTC
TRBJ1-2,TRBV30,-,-,CAWSVRGGTYGYTF,TGTGCCTGGAGTGTAAGGGGAGGGACGTATGGCTACACCTTC
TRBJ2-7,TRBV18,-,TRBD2,CASSPSSTSGVYEQYF,TGTGCCAGCTCACCATCTTCGACTAGCGGGGTGTACGAGCAGTACTTC
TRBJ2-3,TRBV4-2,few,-,CASSQVQERVTDTQYF,TGTGCCAGCAGCCAAGTACAGGAGAGAGTCACAGATACGCAGTATTTT
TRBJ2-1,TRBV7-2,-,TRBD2,CASSYLAGVGNEQFF,TGTGCCAGCAGCTACCTAGCGGGAGTAGGGAATGAGCAGTTCTTC
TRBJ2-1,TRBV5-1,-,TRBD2,CASYSTAGASYNEQFF,TGCGCCAGCTACTCGACAGCGGGAGCCTCCTACAATGAGCAGTTCTTC
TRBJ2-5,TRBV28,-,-,CASSPLPDRGETQYF,TGTGCCAGCAGTCCCCTGCCAGATCGGGGAGAGACCCAGTACTTC
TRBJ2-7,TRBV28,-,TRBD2,CASSLSGRTSYEQYF,TGTGCCAGCAGCCTTAGCGGGAGGACCTCCTACGAGCAGTACTTC
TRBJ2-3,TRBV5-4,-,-,CASSPGGKTITDTQYF,TGTGCCAGCAGCCCTGGAGGGAAAACCATCACAGATACGCAGTATTTT
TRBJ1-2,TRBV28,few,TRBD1,CASRQQGAGGYTF,TGTGCCAGCAGGCAACAGGGGGCGGGTGGCTACACCTTC
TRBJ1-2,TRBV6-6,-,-,CASSRGANYGYTF,TGTGCCAGCAGCCGGGGGGCCAACTATGGCTACACCTTC
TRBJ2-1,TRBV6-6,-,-,CASTTGYSYNEQFF,TGTGCCAGCACCACAGGTTACTCCTACAATGAGCAGTTCTTC
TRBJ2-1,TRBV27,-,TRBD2,CASSISSGVYNEQFF,TGTGCCAGCAGTATATCTAGCGGGGTTTACAATGAGCAGTTCTTC
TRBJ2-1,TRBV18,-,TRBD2,CASSPGLAEYNEQFF,TGTGCCAGCTCACCGGGACTAGCGGAATACAATGAGCAGTTCTTC
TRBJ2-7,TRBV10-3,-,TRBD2,CAISTSGTSGSSYEQYF,TGTGCCATCAGTACCTCCGGGACTAGCGGGAGCTCCTACGAGCAGTACTTC
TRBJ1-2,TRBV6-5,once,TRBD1,CASRLDRDYGYTF,TGTGCCAGCAGACTGGACAGGGACTATGGCTACACCTTC
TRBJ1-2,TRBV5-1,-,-,CASSLEGQYYGYTF,TGCGCCAGCAGCTTGGAAGGACAGTACTATGGCTACACCTTC
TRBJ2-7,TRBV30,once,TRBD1,CASTGTEYPYEQYF,TGTGCCTCGACCGGGACAGAGTATCCCTACGAGCAGTACTTC
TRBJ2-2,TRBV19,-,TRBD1,CASKVPGQGTNTGELFF,TGTGCCAGTAAAGTACCGGGACAGGGGACGAACACCGGGGAGCTGTTTTTT
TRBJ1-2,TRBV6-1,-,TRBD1,CASSRDSLTGYGYTF,TGTGCCAGCAGCCGGGACAGTCTTACGGGCTATGGCTACACCTTC
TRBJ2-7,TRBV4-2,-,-,CASSPDSGPYEQYF,TGTGCCAGCAGCCCGGACAGCGGACCCTACGAGCAGTACTTC
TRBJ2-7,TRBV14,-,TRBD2,CASSRSGLAGGGEQYF,TGTGCCAGCAGCCGATCGGGACTAGCGGGAGGTGGCGAGCAGTACTTC
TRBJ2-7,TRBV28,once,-,CASRTLMEGYEQYF,TGTGCCAGCAGGACCCTGATGGAGGGTTACGAGCAGTACTTC
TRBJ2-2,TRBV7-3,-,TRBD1,CASSSATGGTGELFF,TGTGCCAGCAGCTCGGCGACAGGGGGTACCGGGGAGCTGTTTTTT
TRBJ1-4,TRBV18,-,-,CASSPGRTTSEKLFF,TGTGCCAGCTCCCCAGGGAGAACCACTAGCGAAAAACTGTTTTTT
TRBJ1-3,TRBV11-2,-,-,CASSLDGRGNTIYF,TGTGCCAGCAGCTTAGACGGTCGAGGGAACACCATATATTTT
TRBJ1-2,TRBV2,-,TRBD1,CASSGQGYYGYTF,TGTGCCAGCAGCGGACAGGGATACTATGGCTACACCTTC
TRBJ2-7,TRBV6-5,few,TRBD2,CASRSSGRAGEQYF,TGTGCCAGCAGGTCTAGCGGGAGGGCCGGCGAGCAGTACTTC